This T cell receptor beta chain is from a study of OX40 agonist ivuxolimab in advanced cancers. Profiled with immunoSEQ multiplex PCR; TCRdb holds only in-frame clones, not every one. The profile shows 85,000 to 100,000 clones, approximately 87% of them singletons. There are 15 residues in the CDR3. Trimming took 5 bases from V and 3 from J, leaving 18 bases between them. CDR1 and CDR2 (germline): SGDLS, YYNGEE. In its sample, this clone was seen a few times. The sequences come from CD4+ or CD8+ T cells sorted from blood, collected in a trial of the OX40 agonist ivuxolimab. The gene calls are TRBV9 and TRBJ2-7; weak D call: TRBD1 (6 bases). The receptor was isolated from an adult with an advanced solid tumor such as melanoma, head and neck, liver or kidney cancer. CDR3 residues: CASSAGPSRGYEQYF. CDR3 nucleotide sequence: TGTGCCAGCAGTGCCGGCCCGTCCAGGGGCTACGAGCAGTACTTC.